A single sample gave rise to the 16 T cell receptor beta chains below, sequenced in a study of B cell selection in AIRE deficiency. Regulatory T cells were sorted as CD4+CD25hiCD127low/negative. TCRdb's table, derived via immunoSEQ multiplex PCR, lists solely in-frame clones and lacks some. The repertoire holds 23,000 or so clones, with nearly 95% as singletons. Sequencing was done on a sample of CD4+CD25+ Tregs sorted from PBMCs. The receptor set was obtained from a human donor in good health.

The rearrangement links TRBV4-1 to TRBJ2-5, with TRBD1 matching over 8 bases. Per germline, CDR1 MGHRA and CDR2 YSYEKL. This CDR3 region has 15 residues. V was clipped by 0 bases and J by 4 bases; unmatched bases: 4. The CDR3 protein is CASSQDPQGAETQYF. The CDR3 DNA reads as TGCGCCAGCAGCCAAGATCCCCAGGGGGCAGAGACCCAGTACTTC.

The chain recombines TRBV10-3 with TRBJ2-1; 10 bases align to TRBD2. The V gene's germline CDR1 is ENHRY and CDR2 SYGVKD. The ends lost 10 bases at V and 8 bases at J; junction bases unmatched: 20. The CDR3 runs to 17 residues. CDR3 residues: CATQSASGSTPRDEQFF. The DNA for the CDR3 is TGTGCCACCCAGTCCGCTAGCGGGAGTACCCCCCGGGATGAGCAGTTCTTC.

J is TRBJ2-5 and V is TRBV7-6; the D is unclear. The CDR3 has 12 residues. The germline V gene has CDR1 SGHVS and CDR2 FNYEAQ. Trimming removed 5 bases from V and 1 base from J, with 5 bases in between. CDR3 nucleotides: TGTGCCAGCAGCCGCCTCCAAGAGACCCAGTACTTC. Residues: CASSRLQETQYF.

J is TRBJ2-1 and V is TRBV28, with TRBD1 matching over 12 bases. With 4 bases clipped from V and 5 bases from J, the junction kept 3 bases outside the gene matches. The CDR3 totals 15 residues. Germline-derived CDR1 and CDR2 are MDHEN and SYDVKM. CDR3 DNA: TGTGCCAGCAGTTGGGGACAGGGGGCTGACAATGAGCAGTTCTTC. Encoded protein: CASSWGQGADNEQFF.

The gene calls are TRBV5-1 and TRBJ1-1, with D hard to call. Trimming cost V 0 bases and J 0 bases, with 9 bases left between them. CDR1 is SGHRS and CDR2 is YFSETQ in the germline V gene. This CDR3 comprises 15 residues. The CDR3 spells CASSLGVRMNTEAFF. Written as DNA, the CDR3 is TGCGCCAGCAGCTTGGGGGTTCGGATGAACACTGAAGCTTTCTTT.

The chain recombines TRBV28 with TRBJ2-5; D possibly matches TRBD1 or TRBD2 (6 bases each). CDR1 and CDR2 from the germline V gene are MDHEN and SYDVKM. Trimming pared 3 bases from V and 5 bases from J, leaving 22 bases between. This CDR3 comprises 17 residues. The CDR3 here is CASSFPGSRGVVETQYF. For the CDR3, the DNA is TGTGCCAGCAGTTTCCCGGGGTCGAGGGGGGTGGTTGAGACCCAGTACTTC.

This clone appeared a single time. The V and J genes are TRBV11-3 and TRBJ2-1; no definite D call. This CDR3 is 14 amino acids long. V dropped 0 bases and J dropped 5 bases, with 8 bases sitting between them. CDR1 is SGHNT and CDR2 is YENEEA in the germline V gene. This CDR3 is CASSLDPRDNEQFF. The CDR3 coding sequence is TGTGCCAGCAGCTTAGATCCAAGAGACAATGAGCAGTTCTTC. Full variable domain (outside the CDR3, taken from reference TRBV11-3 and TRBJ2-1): EAGVVQSPRYKIIEKKQPVAFWCNPISGHNTLYWYLQNLGQGPELLIRYENEEAVDDSQLPKDRFSAERLKGVDSTLKIQPAELGDSAVYLCASSLDPRDNEQFFGPGTRLTVL.

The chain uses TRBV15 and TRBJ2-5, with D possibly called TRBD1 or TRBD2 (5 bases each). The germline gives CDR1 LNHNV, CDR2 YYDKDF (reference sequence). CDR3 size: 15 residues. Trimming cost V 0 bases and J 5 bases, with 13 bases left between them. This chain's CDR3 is CATSRDRDPGETQYF. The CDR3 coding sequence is TGTGCCACCAGCAGAGATAGGGACCCCGGGGAGACCCAGTACTTC.

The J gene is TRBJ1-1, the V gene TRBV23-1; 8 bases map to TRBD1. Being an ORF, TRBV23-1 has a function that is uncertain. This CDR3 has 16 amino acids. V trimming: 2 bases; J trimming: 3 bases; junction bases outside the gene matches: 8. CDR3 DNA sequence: TGCGCCAGCAGTCAAGCAGGGGGCGCGGGGGACACTGAAGCTTTCTTT. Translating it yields CASSQAGGAGDTEAFF.

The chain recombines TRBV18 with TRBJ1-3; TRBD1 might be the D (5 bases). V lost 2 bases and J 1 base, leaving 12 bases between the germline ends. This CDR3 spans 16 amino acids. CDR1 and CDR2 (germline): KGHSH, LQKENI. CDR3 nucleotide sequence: TGTGCCAGCTCACCAAGGGGCGCAGGGTCTGGAAACACCATATATTTT. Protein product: CASSPRGAGSGNTIYF. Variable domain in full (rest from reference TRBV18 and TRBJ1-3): NAGVMQNPRHLVRRRGQEARLRCSPMKGHSHVYWYRQLPEEGLKFMVYLQKENIIDESGMPKERFSAEFPKEGPSILRIQQVVRGDSAAYFCASSPRGAGSGNTIYFGEGSWLTVV.

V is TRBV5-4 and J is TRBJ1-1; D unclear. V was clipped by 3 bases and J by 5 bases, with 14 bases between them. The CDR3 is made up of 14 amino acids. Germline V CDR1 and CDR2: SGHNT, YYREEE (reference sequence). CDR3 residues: CASSSPRRETEAFF. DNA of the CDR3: TGTGCCAGCAGCTCGCCAAGGAGGGAGACTGAAGCTTTCTTT.

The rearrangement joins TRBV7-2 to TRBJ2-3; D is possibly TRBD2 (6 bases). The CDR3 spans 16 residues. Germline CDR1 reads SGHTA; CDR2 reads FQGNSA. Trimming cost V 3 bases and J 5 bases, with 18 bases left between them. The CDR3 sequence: CASSLAGGNFRDTQYF. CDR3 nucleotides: TGTGCCAGCAGCTTGGCAGGAGGGAACTTTAGAGATACGCAGTATTTT.

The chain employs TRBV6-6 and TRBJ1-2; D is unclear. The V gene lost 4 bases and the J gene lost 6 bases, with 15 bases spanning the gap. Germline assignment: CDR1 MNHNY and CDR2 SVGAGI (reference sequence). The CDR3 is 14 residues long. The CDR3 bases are TGTGCCAGCAGTTCTCCAAGGCCTGGCAATGGCTACACCTTC. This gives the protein CASSSPRPGNGYTF.

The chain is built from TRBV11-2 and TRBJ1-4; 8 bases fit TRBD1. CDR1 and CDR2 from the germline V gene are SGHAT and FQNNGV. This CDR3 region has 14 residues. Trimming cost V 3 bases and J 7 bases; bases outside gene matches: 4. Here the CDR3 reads CASSLIGTGEKLFF. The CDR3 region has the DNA TGTGCCAGCAGCTTGATCGGGACAGGTGAAAAACTGTTTTTT.

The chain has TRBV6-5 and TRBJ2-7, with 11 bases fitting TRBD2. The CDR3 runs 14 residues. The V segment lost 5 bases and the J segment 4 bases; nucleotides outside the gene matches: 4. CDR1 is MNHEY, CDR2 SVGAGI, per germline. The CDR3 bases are TGTGCCAGCAGTGAAGTAGCGGGAGGGTACGAGCAGTACTTC. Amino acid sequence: CASSEVAGGYEQYF.

This chain's CDR3 is CASSHRGTPNEKLFF. CDR3 sequence (DNA): TGTGCCAGCAGCCACCGCGGGACACCCAATGAAAAACTGTTTTTT. The chain combines TRBV6-5 with TRBJ1-4; possibly TRBD1 for D (6 bases). V was pared by 6 bases and J by 5 bases, with 16 bases between. Germline CDR1 is MNHEY and CDR2 is SVGAGI. The CDR3 length is 15 residues.